These T cell receptor beta chains were read from a single sample in a study of CD8 T cells in ankylosing spondylitis. Via MiXCR, TCRdb re-called the 5' RACE reads, giving one row per CDR3 protein. This table holds approximately 550,000 distinct CDR3 sequences, roughly 12% found once. Sequences were obtained from blood, either unsorted or a sorted T cell fraction (not recorded which). These receptors came from a male donor with ankylosing spondylitis. Both conserved end residues are part of each CDR3. A D gene is named only where the DNA matches it firmly. The listing skips clone size in some rows; elsewhere it reads once, few, many or a size class.

>-|-|TRBJ1-2|TRBV20-1
CSSEGLHGYTF
TGCAGTTCGGAGGGGCTCCATGGCTACACCTTC
>TRBD2|many|TRBJ2-3|TRBV20-1
CSARDRQRGSTDTQYF
TGCAGTGCTAGAGATCGCCAGCGGGGAAGCACAGATACGCAGTATTTT
>-|-|TRBJ2-1|TRBV3-1
CASSQDRSSGYNEQFF
TGTGCCAGCAGCCAAGATCGAAGTAGCGGATACAATGAGCAGTTCTTC
>TRBD2|few|TRBJ2-2|TRBV7-2
CASSQRLLRSSGIKNTGELFF
TGTGCCAGCAGCCAGCGCCTCTTACGGTCTAGCGGAATTAAGAACACCGGGGAGCTGTTTTTT
>-|-|TRBJ2-3|TRBV27
CASSQQVSGVDTQYF
TGTGCCAGCAGTCAACAGGTGTCTGGGGTAGATACGCAGTATTTT
>-|few|TRBJ2-2|TRBV11-1
CASSKVLNTGELFF
TGTGCCAGTTCGAAGGTCCTGAACACCGGGGAGCTGTTTTTT
>TRBD1|-|TRBJ1-3|TRBV20-1
CSAPDRQGGNTIYF
TGCAGTGCTCCCGATCGACAGGGTGGAAACACCATATATTTT
>TRBD2|many|TRBJ2-7|TRBV7-6
CASSSTSGISYEQYF
TGTGCCAGCAGCTCGACTAGCGGGATTTCCTACGAGCAGTACTTC
>TRBD2|few|TRBJ2-1|TRBV5-1
CASSLVSGGALQFF
TGCGCCAGCAGCTTGGTTTCCGGGGGGGCACTGCAGTTCTTC
>-|-|TRBJ1-2|TRBV20-1
CSPRTDDYGYTF
TGCAGTCCAAGGACCGATGACTATGGCTACACCTTC
>-|-|TRBJ2-6|TRBV6-4
CASSDLFRSGANVLTF
TGTGCCAGCAGTGACTTATTCCGCTCTGGGGCCAACGTCCTGACTTTC
>TRBD2|-|TRBJ2-1|TRBV5-1
CASSSHQLAASYNEQFF
TGCGCCAGCAGCTCCCACCAACTAGCGGCGTCCTACAATGAGCAGTTCTTC
>-|-|TRBJ2-3|TRBV6-1
CASSPQQKTSTDTQYF
TGTGCCAGCAGTCCTCAACAGAAGACTAGCACAGATACGCAGTATTTT
>TRBD1|-|TRBJ2-6|TRBV29-1
CSVWDRAGANVLTF
TGCAGCGTTTGGGACAGGGCCGGGGCCAACGTCCTGACTTTC
>-|many|TRBJ2-1|TRBV5-1
CASSGVAEKYNEQFF
TGCGCCAGCAGCGGGGTAGCGGAGAAATACAATGAGCAGTTCTTC
>-|-|TRBJ2-3|TRBV6-2/TRBV6-3
CASSYSAGPDTQYF
TGTGCCAGCAGTTACTCCGCCGGCCCAGATACGCAGTATTTT
>TRBD2|-|TRBJ2-3|TRBV20-1
CSAPMGAGVSTDTQYF
TGCAGTGCTCCCATGGGAGCGGGAGTCTCCACAGATACGCAGTATTTT
>TRBD2|few|TRBJ2-3|TRBV3-1
CASSHRHRGGSDTQYF
TGTGCCAGCAGCCACCGGCATAGGGGAGGGTCAGATACGCAGTATTTT
>-|once|TRBJ2-1|TRBV11-2
CASSPIGGSYSNEQFF
TGTGCCAGCAGCCCCATTGGAGGGAGTTATAGCAATGAGCAGTTCTTC
>-|-|TRBJ2-1|TRBV14
CASSQEGNEQFF
TGTGCCAGCAGCCAAGAGGGGAATGAGCAGTTCTTC
>-|-|TRBJ1-2|TRBV29-1
CSAEEGLNYGYTF
TGCAGCGCCGAGGAGGGCCTTAACTATGGCTACACCTTC
>-|-|TRBJ2-2|TRBV9
CASSVEAKNTGELFF
TGTGCCAGCAGCGTAGAAGCCAAGAACACCGGGGAGCTGTTTTTT
>TRBD1|-|TRBJ2-1|TRBV12-3/TRBV12-4
CASSWTGHGQFF
TGTGCCAGCAGTTGGACAGGTCACGGGCAGTTCTTC
>-|-|TRBJ2-2|TRBV6-1
CASSRPGPSGELFF
TGTGCCAGCAGCCGACCGGGACCCTCGGGGGAGCTGTTTTTT
>-|many|TRBJ2-5|TRBV25-1
CASSDSDLYQETQYF
TGTGCCAGCAGTGATTCCGACTTGTACCAAGAGACCCAGTACTTC
>-|-|TRBJ1-2|TRBV2
CASSGQSPLYGYTF
TGTGCCAGCAGTGGCCAGTCCCCCCTCTATGGCTACACCTTC
>-|many|TRBJ1-2|TRBV11-3
CASSTEGRGASYGYTF
TGTGCCAGCAGCACCGAGGGGCGGGGGGCCAGCTATGGCTACACCTTC
>-|few|TRBJ2-2|TRBV5-1
CASSTGAGNTGELFF
TGCGCCAGCAGCACCGGGGCAGGGAACACCGGGGAGCTGTTTTTT
>-|once|TRBJ2-2|TRBV19
CASSSSWRSTGELFF
TGTGCCAGTAGCTCATCGTGGAGGTCTACCGGGGAGCTGTTTTTT
>-|-|TRBJ1-3|TRBV12-3/TRBV12-4
CASKQGHYTIYF
TGTGCCAGCAAACAGGGTCACTACACCATATATTTT
>TRBD1|-|TRBJ1-4|TRBV5-1
CASSLETGVNEKLFF
TGCGCCAGCAGCTTGGAAACAGGGGTTAATGAAAAACTGTTTTTT
>TRBD1|-|TRBJ2-1|TRBV3-1
CASSQEGQGIINEQFF
TGTGCCAGCAGCCAAGAGGGACAGGGTATAATCAATGAGCAGTTCTTC
>-|-|TRBJ1-1|TRBV7-2
CASSSPGAAVRAFF
TGTGCCAGCAGCTCCCCCGGTGCGGCTGTGCGAGCTTTCTTT
>-|few|TRBJ1-5|TRBV20-1
CSAPYQGGGNQPQHF
TGCAGTGCTCCATACCAGGGAGGTGGCAATCAGCCCCAGCATTTT
>TRBD1|-|TRBJ1-4|TRBV20-1
CSARDRRGGDEKLFF
TGCAGTGCTAGGGACAGGAGGGGCGGAGATGAAAAACTGTTTTTT
>-|many|TRBJ1-1|TRBV24-1
CATSDPNLGQIELVF
TGTGCCACCAGTGACCCCAATCTGGGACAAATTGAACTGGTCTTT
>-|few|TRBJ1-5|TRBV10-3
CAISESAIGGDQPQHF
TGTGCCATCAGTGAGTCGGCTATAGGGGGAGATCAGCCCCAGCATTTT
>TRBD2|few|TRBJ2-1|TRBV11-2
CASILAGEGNEQFF
TGTGCCAGCATCCTAGCGGGAGAGGGCAATGAGCAGTTCTTC
>-|-|TRBJ2-6|TRBV7-9
CASSSIESGANVLTF
TGTGCCAGCAGCTCGATAGAATCTGGGGCCAACGTCCTGACTTTC
>-|-|TRBJ2-3|TRBV10-1
CASRGLYRTDTQYF
TGCGCCAGCAGAGGACTATACCGCACAGATACGCAGTATTTT
>-|many|TRBJ2-7|TRBV3-1
CASSHLDRTYEQYF
TGTGCCAGCAGCCACCTCGACAGGACCTACGAGCAGTACTTC
>-|few|TRBJ1-1|TRBV12-3/TRBV12-4
CASSFGSDTEAFF
TGTGCCAGCAGTTTCGGGTCCGACACTGAAGCTTTCTTT
>TRBD2|-|TRBJ2-1|TRBV25-1
CASSEWGASGSSYNEQFF
TGTGCCAGCAGTGAATGGGGGGCTAGCGGGAGTTCCTACAATGAGCAGTTCTTC
>TRBD2|many|TRBJ2-7|TRBV7-2
CASTRLAGGYEQYF
TGTGCCAGCACCCGACTAGCGGGAGGGTACGAGCAGTACTTC
>-|-|TRBJ1-2|TRBV7-2
CASSWGVYGYTF
TGTGCCAGCAGTTGGGGAGTTTATGGCTACACCTTC
>-|many|TRBJ2-7|TRBV9
CASSGEIDSYEQYF
TGTGCCAGCAGCGGCGAGATTGACTCCTACGAGCAGTACTTC
>-|-|TRBJ2-3|TRBV20-1
CSAQLYGSRTDTQYF
TGCAGTGCCCAGCTCTACGGGAGTCGGACAGATACGCAGTATTTT
>-|many|TRBJ1-1|TRBV7-9
CASSLARSDTEAFF
TGTGCCAGCAGCTTAGCGCGGAGTGACACTGAAGCTTTCTTT
>TRBD2|few|TRBJ2-3|TRBV11-3
CASSPGLAGGLRDTQYF
TGTGCCAGCAGCCCTGGACTAGCGGGAGGGCTTCGCGATACGCAGTATTTT